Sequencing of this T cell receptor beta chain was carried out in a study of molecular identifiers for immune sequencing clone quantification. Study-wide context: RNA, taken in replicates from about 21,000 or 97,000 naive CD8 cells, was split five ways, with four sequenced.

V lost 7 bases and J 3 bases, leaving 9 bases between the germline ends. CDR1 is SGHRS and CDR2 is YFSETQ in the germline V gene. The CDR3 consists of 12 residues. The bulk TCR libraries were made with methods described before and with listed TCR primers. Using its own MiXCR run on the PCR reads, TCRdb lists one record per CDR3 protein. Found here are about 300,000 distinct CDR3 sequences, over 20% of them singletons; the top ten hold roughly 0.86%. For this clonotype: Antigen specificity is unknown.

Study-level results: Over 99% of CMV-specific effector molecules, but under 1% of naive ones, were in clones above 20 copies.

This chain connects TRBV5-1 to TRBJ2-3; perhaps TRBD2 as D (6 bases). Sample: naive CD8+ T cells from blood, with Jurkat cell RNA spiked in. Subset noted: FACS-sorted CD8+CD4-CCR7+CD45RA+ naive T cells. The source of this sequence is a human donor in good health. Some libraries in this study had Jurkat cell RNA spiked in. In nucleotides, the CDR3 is TGCGCCAGCGGCCTAGCGACAGATACGCAGTATTTT. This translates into CASGLATDTQYF.